Presented here are 19 T cell receptor beta chains from one specimen sequenced in a study of cytomegalovirus exposure and HLA in healthy donors. Amplification used 60 Vbeta primers and 13 Jbeta primers. Only in-frame clones appear in the TCRdb table, and some are missing; sequencing was by immunoSEQ multiplex PCR. The sample contains under 200,000 clones, 75% of which appear only once. The sequenced sample consisted of PBMCs. These receptors all stem from a woman aged 45-60 years in good health and CMV-seropositive.

This chain's CDR3 is CASSSTGIHEKLFF. The CDR3 bases are TGTGCCAGCAGTTCGACAGGGATTCATGAAAAACTGTTTTTT. J is TRBJ1-4 and V is TRBV6-5, with 7 bases matching TRBD1. After removal of 4 bases from V and 6 bases from J, the junction contained 5 bases not matched to a gene. The length of the CDR3 is 14 residues. The germline V gene encodes CDR1 MNHEY and CDR2 SVGAGI.

V and J are TRBV9 and TRBJ2-1; 7 nucleotides align to TRBD1. From germline, CDR1 is SGDLS and CDR2 YYNGEE. The CDR3 is 15 residues long. The J segment lost 3 bases and the V segment lost 7 bases, leaving 10 bases of the junction unmatched. In DNA form, the CDR3 reads TGTGCCAGCGGACAACGACAGGGTTTCTACAATGAGCAGTTCTTC. It translates to CASGQRQGFYNEQFF.

The V call is TRBV27, the J call TRBJ2-5, with D maybe TRBD2 (5 bases). Germline lookup yields CDR1 MNHEY and CDR2 SMNVEV (reference sequence). This CDR3 is 15 amino acids long. V gave up 4 bases and J gave up 5 bases, with 17 bases separating them. The CDR3 nucleotides read TGTGCCAGCAGTTACCAAGGGAGTGTGTGGGAGACCCAGTACTTC. This encodes CASSYQGSVWETQYF.

This sequence joins TRBV5-1 and TRBJ1-2; the D is unclear. Trimming stripped 3 bases from V and 5 bases from J, with 14 bases between. CDR1 is SGHRS and CDR2 is YFSETQ in the germline V gene. The CDR3 length is 14 residues. CDR3 region: CASSSGGLGYGYTF. CDR3 DNA sequence: TGCGCCAGCAGCTCGGGCGGACTAGGATATGGCTACACCTTC.

The gene calls are TRBV6-1 and TRBJ2-1; D possibly corresponds to TRBD2 (7 bases). CDR3 length: 15 amino acids. CDR1 MNHNS and CDR2 SASEGT come from the germline V gene. V was trimmed by 5 bases and J by 8 bases, leaving 19 bases between them. The CDR3 spells CASSNLLTGGDEQFF. CDR3 nucleotides: TGTGCCAGCAGTAACCTCCTGACGGGGGGCGATGAGCAGTTCTTC.

This clone was seen a handful of times. This chain connects TRBV27 to TRBJ2-5; D is ambiguous. Germline assignment: CDR1 MNHEY and CDR2 SMNVEV (reference sequence). Trimming left V 0 bases short and J 5 bases short, with 13 bases between. The CDR3 is 15 amino acids. In DNA, the CDR3 is TGTGCCAGCAGTTTATCGATCCGGGTCCGGGAGACCCAGTACTTC. Translating it yields CASSLSIRVRETQYF.

This rearrangement joins TRBV11-2 to TRBJ1-2; 12 bases map to TRBD1. CDR1 is SGHAT, CDR2 FQNNGV, per germline. CDR3 size: 15 residues. Trimming took 4 bases from V and 7 from J; bases not matched to a gene: 7. This CDR3 reads CASSSRDRGPSGYTF. The CDR3 DNA reads TGTGCCAGCAGCTCCCGGGACAGGGGGCCTAGTGGCTACACCTTC.

The chain uses TRBV5-1 and TRBJ2-7; TRBD2 matches 11 bases. The CDR3 length is 15 residues. The ends lost 7 bases at V and 2 bases at J; junction bases unmatched: 8. Germline V lookup: CDR1 SGHRS, CDR2 YFSETQ. For the CDR3, the DNA is TGCGCCAGCGCCCCGGGACTAGCGGATACCTACGAGCAGTACTTC. Translation: CASAPGLADTYEQYF.

The chain employs TRBV4-1 and TRBJ1-5, with D hard to call. Germline CDR1 reads MGHRA; CDR2 reads YSYEKL. The CDR3 runs to 15 residues. V lost 6 bases and J 2 bases, leaving 14 bases between the germline ends. The CDR3 is CASSPGGGGNQPQHF. CDR3 nucleotides: TGCGCCAGCAGTCCCGGCGGCGGGGGCAATCAGCCCCAGCATTTT.

CDR3 sequence (DNA): TGTGCCAGCAGCGTAGCGACAGGGTTCTATGGCTACACCTTC. Amino acids: CASSVATGFYGYTF. V gene TRBV9 combines with J gene TRBJ1-2; 7 bases are a match to TRBD1. CDR3 length equals 14 residues. Germline-derived CDR1 and CDR2 are SGDLS and YYNGEE. Unmatched junction bases numbered 3, after V lost 0 bases and J lost 4 bases.

The chain joins TRBV5-1 to TRBJ1-4, with 9 nucleotides matching TRBD1. Germline assignment: CDR1 SGHRS and CDR2 YFSETQ. This CDR3 contains 15 residues. With V trimmed by 3 bases and J by 4 bases, 4 bases remained unmatched. The CDR3 here is CASSSGDRDNEKLFF. CDR3 DNA sequence: TGCGCCAGCAGCTCGGGGGACAGGGATAATGAAAAACTGTTTTTT. The full variable domain, with the rest looked up from reference TRBV5-1 and TRBJ1-4, is KAGVTQTPRYLIKTRGQQVTLSCSPISGHRSVSWYQQTPGQGLQFLFEYFSETQRNKGNFPGRFSGRQFSNSRSEMNVSTLELGDSALYLCASSSGDRDNEKLFFGSGTQLSVL.

The chain couples TRBV7-3 to TRBJ2-3; TRBD1 matches 7 bases. The CDR3 length is 14 residues. Trimming at V came to 4 bases and at J to 2 bases, leaving 3 bases not matched to a gene. CDR1 is SGHTA and CDR2 is FQGTGA in the germline V gene. CDR3 loop: CASSSTGPTDTQYF. The DNA of the CDR3 is TGTGCCAGCAGCTCGACAGGGCCCACAGATACGCAGTATTTT.

The gene calls are TRBV2 and TRBJ2-1, with D unresolved. The CDR3 consists of 12 residues. Deletions cut 2 bases from V and 5 bases from J, with 4 bases between. Germline V gene sequence: CDR1 SNHLY, CDR2 FYNNEI. The CDR3 sequence: CASSELNNEQFF. As DNA, the CDR3 is TGTGCCAGCAGTGAATTAAACAATGAGCAGTTCTTC.

The chain employs TRBV19 and TRBJ2-1, with TRBD2 identical over 9 bases. Germline trimming cut 3 bases from V and 8 bases from J; bases unmatched to any gene: 20. The CDR3 extends over 19 amino acids. In germline, CDR1 is LNHDA, CDR2 SQIVND (reference sequence). As DNA, the CDR3 is TGTGCCAGTAGTATTCGGGGTAGCGGGGGAGAAACCACAATATATGAGCAGTTCTTC. As protein: CASSIRGSGGETTIYEQFF.

The J gene is TRBJ1-2, the V gene TRBV6-5, with 8 bases lining up with TRBD1. CDR3 length equals 16 residues. The V gene end was trimmed by 0 bases and the J gene end by 6 bases; junction bases not matched to a gene: 9. Germline CDR1 and CDR2: MNHEY and SVGAGI. The CDR3 loop is CASSYSKRTGRHGYTF. In nucleotides, the CDR3 is TGTGCCAGCAGTTACTCGAAGAGGACAGGGAGGCATGGCTACACCTTC.

The chain carries TRBV18 and TRBJ2-3; weak D call: TRBD2 (6 bases). In germline, CDR1 is KGHSH, CDR2 LQKENI. V lost 5 bases and J lost 3, with 18 bases in between. The CDR3 extends over 16 amino acids. The DNA of the CDR3 is TGTGCCAGCTCAGCAACGGCGGGACCCCCGACAGATACGCAGTATTTT. Translation gives CASSATAGPPTDTQYF.

J is TRBJ2-2 and V is TRBV6-5; D perhaps matches TRBD2 (5 bases). Germline CDR1 and CDR2: MNHEY and SVGAGI. Trimming cost V 5 bases and J 8 bases, with 15 bases left between them. The CDR3 runs 14 residues. CDR3 in amino acids: CASSRTALLGELFF. In DNA, the CDR3 is TGTGCCAGCAGTAGGACTGCCCTCCTGGGGGAGCTGTTTTTT.

The rearrangement joins TRBV5-1 to TRBJ1-1; D is undetermined. Trimming removed 0 bases at V and 0 bases at J, with 12 bases between. The CDR3 has 16 amino acids. Germline CDR1 is SGHRS and CDR2 is YFSETQ. This chain's CDR3 is CASSLGWAAMNTEAFF. The CDR3 DNA is TGCGCCAGCAGCTTGGGATGGGCAGCAATGAACACTGAAGCTTTCTTT.

The chain couples TRBV2 to TRBJ2-1; D gene uncertain. This CDR3 contains 11 residues. Germline V CDR1 and CDR2: SNHLY, FYNNEI. V was shortened by 6 bases and J by 5 bases, with 5 bases between the two germline ends. This CDR3 reads CASSYDNEQFF. The DNA for the CDR3 is TGTGCCAGCAGCTACGACAATGAGCAGTTCTTC. Based on the CDR3 plus reference TRBV2 and TRBJ2-1, the full variable domain is EPEVTQTPSHQVTQMGQEVILRCVPISNHLYFYWYRQILGQKVEFLVSFYNNEISEKSEIFDDQFSVERPDGSNFTLKIRSTKLEDSAMYFCASSYDNEQFFGPGTRLTVL.